This T cell receptor (beta chain) was obtained from a study of identical twins. TCRdb reanalysed the 5' RACE reads using MiXCR and keeps one entry per CDR3 protein. The sample holds about 490,000 distinct CDR3 sequences; about 16% are singletons and the top ten take 0.44%. The study's findings and limits: In beta out-of-frame sequences, the excess sharing between twins was weaker. Reduced insertions were recorded for abundant cord blood beta clonotypes, with no such pattern in memory repertoires. The study reached conclusions through statistical analysis that was cross-sectional, not following the same donors. It was possible that invariant MAIT and iNKT cells partly confounded the zero-insertion analyses.

V was shortened by 1 base and J by 2 bases, with 12 bases between the two germline ends. The CDR3 is 16 amino acids. CDR1 is LGHDT and CDR2 is YNNKEL in the germline V gene (reference sequence). A word on this clonotype: Its target is unknown.

These data also featured in a second study, about yellow fever vaccine responses in identical twins.

Sequencing used CD4+ T cells sorted from blood. The receptor comes from a woman aged 18-29 years in good health. The rearrangement links TRBV3-1 to TRBJ1-3; D perhaps matches TRBD1 (5 bases). The CDR3 protein is CASSQVPGPTGNTIYF. For the CDR3, the DNA is TGTGCCAGCAGCCAAGTCCCGGGACCAACTGGAAACACCATATATTTT.